A selection of T cell receptor beta chains follows, all from one sample in a study of radiation and T cells in renal cell carcinoma. The protocol was immunoSEQ multiplex PCR, while the TCRdb copy is restricted to in-frame clones and leaves out a portion. The sample records about 130,000 clones, approximately 90% being singletons. The specimen was blood, collected from a patient whose treatment included radiotherapy and nephrectomy. These receptors were taken from a woman aged 70 to 79 with renal cell carcinoma. Each CDR3 is given without its conserved first and last residue.

v_call	j_call	cdr3_aa
TRBV7-2	TRBJ1-5	ASGSNQPQH
TRBV13	TRBJ2-1	ASSARAGNSYNEQF
TRBV11-1	TRBJ2-7	ASRRRSGGYEQY
TRBV7-2	TRBJ1-2	ASSLYSGQAPGGYT
TRBV7-2	TRBJ1-1	ASSQLDRGITEAF
TRBV29-1	TRBJ2-7	SASDREEQY
TRBV19	TRBJ2-7	ASSIEVGTHEQY
TRBV5-1	TRBJ2-1	ASSRDQGGDEQF
TRBV5-1	TRBJ2-7	ASSPGPGYEQY
TRBV9	TRBJ2-3	ASSGRALGSTDTQY
TRBV6-5	TRBJ1-2	ASSYGAGYT
TRBV19	TRBJ1-2	ASIGPGNGYT
TRBV27	TRBJ2-1	ASSLLAGGPGTQF
TRBV9	TRBJ2-1	ASSVALAGGFYNEQF
TRBV5-1	TRBJ1-5	ASSLDVGDNQPQH
TRBV5-1	TRBJ1-2	ASSPSGDRGGYGYT
TRBV19	TRBJ2-5	ASSIWGKETQY
TRBV5-1	TRBJ2-1	ASSLEGGSYNEQF
TRBV9	TRBJ1-5	ASSVGEGRSQPQH
TRBV11-3	TRBJ1-2	ASSLSLLGTFYGYT
TRBV11-2	TRBJ1-2	ASSDPRGANYGYT
TRBV2	TRBJ2-3	ASSPRGGTDTQY
TRBV9	TRBJ1-5	ASSPRQTDQPQH
TRBV2	TRBJ2-7	ASRGDRSSWEQY
TRBV5-1	TRBJ1-1	ASSLGLSLMNTEAF
TRBV5-1	TRBJ2-2	ASRNRQGARLETGELF
TRBV6-4	TRBJ2-2	ASSAAAGAGGELF
TRBV18	TRBJ1-2	ASSPTGGRST
TRBV6-1	TRBJ1-5	ASSWTGTVNQPQH
TRBV5-5	TRBJ2-3	ASSLDRGVDTQY
TRBV6-1	TRBJ1-3	ASSEAPGAGNTIY
TRBV10-3	TRBJ1-2	AISVQQGDYGYT
TRBV2	TRBJ2-5	ASSEGRGLETQY
TRBV5-4	TRBJ2-7	ASSSPGRGGDEQY
TRBV9	TRBJ2-1	ASSVRDRSNEQF